Below, one TCR beta chain is given with its context. Its antigen remains unidentified. The sample is drawn from a study of blood T cells in healthy people across ages. The study, taken as a whole, reports: Fewer expanded clones and more diversity marked long-lived versus aged donors.

Primed by a sample-barcoded 5' primer and a J-beta primer mix, a second PCR proceeded for about 7 to 11 cycles. Each cDNA was tagged by a template-switch adaptor containing 12 random nucleotides. TCRdb passed the 5' RACE reads through MiXCR, listing each CDR3 protein once. The table lists under 950,000 distinct CDR3 sequences, 20% to 25% of them singletons. This CDR3 contains 14 residues. Trimming shortened V by 6 bases and J by 4 bases, and 15 bases separated the two germline ends. Germline V gene sequence: CDR1 ENHRY, CDR2 SYGVKD. Investigators took roughly 9.5 milliliters of peripheral blood from every donor.

Input material: blood. The chain links TRBV10-3 to TRBJ1-1; perhaps TRBD1 as D (5 bases). The origin of this receptor is a man aged 65 to 79 in good health. The CDR3 loop reads CAISLTGGGTEAFF. CDR3 bases: TGTGCCATCAGCCTTACAGGCGGCGGCACTGAAGCTTTCTTT.